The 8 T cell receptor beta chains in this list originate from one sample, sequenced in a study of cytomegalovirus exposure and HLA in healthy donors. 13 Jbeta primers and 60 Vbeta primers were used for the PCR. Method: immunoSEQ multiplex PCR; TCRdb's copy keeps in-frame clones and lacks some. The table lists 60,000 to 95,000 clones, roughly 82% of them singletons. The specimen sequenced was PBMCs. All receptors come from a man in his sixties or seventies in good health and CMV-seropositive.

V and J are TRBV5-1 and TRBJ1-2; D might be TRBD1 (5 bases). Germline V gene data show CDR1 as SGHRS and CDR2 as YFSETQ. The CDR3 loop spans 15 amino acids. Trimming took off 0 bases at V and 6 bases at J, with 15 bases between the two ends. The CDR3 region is CASSLVGDPGDGYTF. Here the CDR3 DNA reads TGCGCCAGCAGCTTGGTAGGGGACCCGGGGGATGGCTACACCTTC. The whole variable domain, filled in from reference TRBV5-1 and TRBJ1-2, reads KAGVTQTPRYLIKTRGQQVTLSCSPISGHRSVSWYQQTPGQGLQFLFEYFSETQRNKGNFPGRFSGRQFSNSRSEMNVSTLELGDSALYLCASSLVGDPGDGYTFGSGTRLTVV.

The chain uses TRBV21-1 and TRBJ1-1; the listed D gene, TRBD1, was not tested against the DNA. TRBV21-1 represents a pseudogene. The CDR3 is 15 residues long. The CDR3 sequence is CASTKPGQGLPEAFF. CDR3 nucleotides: TGTGCCAGCACGAAGCCAGGACAGGGGTTGCCTGAAGCTTTCTTT.

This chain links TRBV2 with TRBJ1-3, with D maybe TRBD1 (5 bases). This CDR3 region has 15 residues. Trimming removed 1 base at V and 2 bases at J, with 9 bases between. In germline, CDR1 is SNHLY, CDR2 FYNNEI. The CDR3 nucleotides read TGTGCCAGCAGTGAAGGCGGGACGGCTGGAAACACCATATATTTT. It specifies CASSEGGTAGNTIYF.

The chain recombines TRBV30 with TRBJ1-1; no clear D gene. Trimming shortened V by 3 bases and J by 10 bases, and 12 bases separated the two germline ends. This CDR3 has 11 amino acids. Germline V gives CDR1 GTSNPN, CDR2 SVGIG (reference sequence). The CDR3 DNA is TGTGCCTGGAGCCGAGTCGGTGGAGCTTTCTTT. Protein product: CAWSRVGGAFF.

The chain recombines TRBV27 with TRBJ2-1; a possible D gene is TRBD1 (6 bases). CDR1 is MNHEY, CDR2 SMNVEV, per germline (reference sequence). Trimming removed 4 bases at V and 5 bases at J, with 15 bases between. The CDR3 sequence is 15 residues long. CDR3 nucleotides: TGTGCCAGCAGTTCACAGGGTCTAAGGAACAATGAGCAGTTCTTC. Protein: CASSSQGLRNNEQFF.

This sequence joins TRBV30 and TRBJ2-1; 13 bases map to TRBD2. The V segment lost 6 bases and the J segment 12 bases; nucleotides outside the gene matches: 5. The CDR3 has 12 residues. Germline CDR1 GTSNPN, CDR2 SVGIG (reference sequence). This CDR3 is CACTSGRAGQFF. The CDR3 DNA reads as TGTGCCTGTACTAGCGGGAGGGCCGGGCAGTTCTTC.

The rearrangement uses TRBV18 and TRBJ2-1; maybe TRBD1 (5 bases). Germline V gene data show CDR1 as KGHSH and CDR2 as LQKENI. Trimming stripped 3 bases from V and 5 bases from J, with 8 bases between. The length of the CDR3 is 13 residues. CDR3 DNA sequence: TGTGCCAGCTCACCGGGGCAGCACAATGAGCAGTTCTTC. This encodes CASSPGQHNEQFF.

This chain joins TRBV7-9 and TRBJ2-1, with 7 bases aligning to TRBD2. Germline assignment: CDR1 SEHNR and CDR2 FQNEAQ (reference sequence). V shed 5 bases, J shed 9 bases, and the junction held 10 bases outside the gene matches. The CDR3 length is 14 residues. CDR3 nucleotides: TGTGCCAGCAGCGGCACCGATACTAGCGCTGAGCAGTTCTTC. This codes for CASSGTDTSAEQFF.